A single sample is the source of the 21 T cell receptor beta chains below, sequenced in a study of OX40 agonist ivuxolimab in advanced cancers. Receptors were amplified or captured by the immunoSEQ multiplex PCR assay. TCRdb re-hosts the immuneACCESS table, in-frame sequences only. Its copies lack some clones; in the studies checked, an unresolved V gene accounts for under half of them, and the cause for the rest is not known. This sample lists under 80,000 clones; 88% were detected once. The ten largest clones take up less than 0.9% of the sample. Sequenced material: CD4+ or CD8+ T cells sorted from blood, taken in a trial of the OX40 agonist ivuxolimab. Receptors were obtained from an adult with an advanced solid tumor such as melanoma, head and neck, liver or kidney cancer.

This chain links TRBV27 with TRBJ1-2; D not resolved. The CDR3 consists of 14 residues. Trimming shortened V by 4 bases and J by 8 bases, and 17 bases separated the two germline ends. Germline V gene sequence: CDR1 MNHEY, CDR2 SMNVEV (reference sequence). The DNA for the CDR3 is TGTGCCAGCAGTTCCCCTGCCCGTGGAAGAGGCTACACCTTC. It is translated as CASSSPARGRGYTF.

The genes are TRBV6-6 and TRBJ1-5; D remains unclear. This CDR3 is 16 amino acids long. The V end was cut by 2 bases, the J end by 2 bases, with 13 bases between. The germline V gene has CDR1 MNHNY and CDR2 SVGAGI (reference sequence). For the CDR3, the DNA is TGTGCCAGCAGTTACACCCAGACAAAAGGCAATCAGCCCCAGCATTTT. It is translated as CASSYTQTKGNQPQHF.

The CDR3 here is CASSNRDRGGETQYF. CDR3 sequence (DNA): TGTGCCAGTAGTAACCGGGACAGGGGTGGGGAGACCCAGTACTTC. This sequence joins TRBV19 and TRBJ2-5; 10 nucleotides line up with TRBD1. V dropped 4 bases and J dropped 5; count of bases not matched to a gene: 7. Germline V lookup: CDR1 LNHDA, CDR2 SQIVND (reference sequence). CDR3 length: 15 amino acids.

The rearrangement uses TRBV19 and TRBJ2-2; 10 nucleotides match TRBD1. V lost 8 bases to trimming and J lost 0 bases; unmatched junction nucleotides: 3. Looked up from germline, CDR1 is LNHDA and CDR2 is SQIVND (reference sequence). The CDR3 sequence is 15 residues long. The chain's CDR3 is CASDGQGANTGELFF. CDR3 in DNA: TGTGCCAGTGACGGACAGGGGGCGAACACCGGGGAGCTGTTTTTT. Variable domain in full (rest from reference TRBV19 and TRBJ2-2): DGGITQSPKYLFRKEGQNVTLSCEQNLNHDAMYWYRQDPGQGLRLIYYSQIVNDFQKGDIAEGYSVSREKKESFPLTVTSAQKNPTAFYLCASDGQGANTGELFFGEGSRLTVL.

V gene TRBV7-3 combines with J gene TRBJ1-5; maybe TRBD1 (6 bases). Germline V gene sequence: CDR1 SGHTA, CDR2 FQGTGA. The V gene lost 0 bases and the J gene lost 7 bases, with 7 bases spanning the gap. This CDR3 contains 13 residues. The CDR3 bases are TGTGCCAGCAGCTTAACCCAGGGGCAGCCCCAGCATTTT. The encoded protein is CASSLTQGQPQHF.

V and J are TRBV18 and TRBJ1-1; possibly TRBD1 for D (5 bases). This CDR3 is 16 amino acids long. Germline-derived CDR1 and CDR2 are KGHSH and LQKENI. Trimming cost V 5 bases and J 5 bases, with 21 bases left between them. CDR3 in amino acids: CASSDRAGNRGTEAFF. CDR3 nucleotides: TGTGCCAGCTCAGACCGAGCCGGAAACCGGGGGACTGAAGCTTTCTTT.

CDR3 in amino acids: CAWSGTNQPQHF. The CDR3 DNA is TGTGCCTGGAGTGGCACAAATCAGCCCCAGCATTTT. This chain uses TRBV30 with TRBJ1-5; D remains unclear. From germline, CDR1 is GTSNPN and CDR2 SVGIG (reference sequence). The V end was cut by 1 base, the J end by 4 bases, with 5 bases between. The CDR3 totals 12 residues.

This sequence joins TRBV5-1 and TRBJ1-4, with a weak D call TRBD1 (6 bases). The CDR3 has 16 amino acids. V lost 2 bases, J lost 4 bases, and 15 bases lay in between. Per germline, CDR1 SGHRS and CDR2 YFSETQ. CDR3 nucleotides: TGCGCCAGCAGCTTCACGACAGCAGGGGTTAATGAAAAACTGTTTTTT. It specifies CASSFTTAGVNEKLFF.

The rearrangement links TRBV30 to TRBJ2-7; D gene uncertain. CDR1 GTSNPN and CDR2 SVGIG come from the germline V gene (reference sequence). The CDR3 totals 14 residues. Trimming removed 0 bases from V and 0 bases from J, with 9 bases in between. CDR3 sequence: CAWSVRWSSYEQYF. In DNA form, the CDR3 reads TGTGCCTGGAGTGTACGTTGGAGCTCCTACGAGCAGTACTTC.

V is TRBV29-1 and J is TRBJ2-5; D is perhaps TRBD2 (7 bases). Germline V CDR1 and CDR2: SQVTM, ANQGSEA. Trimming left V 6 bases short and J 4 bases short, with 18 bases between. The CDR3 loop spans 14 amino acids. Here the CDR3 reads CSVPGGGAGETQYF. The CDR3 DNA reads as TGCAGCGTCCCCGGAGGGGGGGCTGGAGAGACCCAGTACTTC.

CDR3: CASSLLIAGANVLTF. In DNA, the CDR3 is TGTGCCAGCAGCTTGTTAATCGCTGGGGCCAACGTCCTGACTTTC. The chain combines TRBV7-9 with TRBJ2-6, with D uncertain. Germline V gives CDR1 SEHNR, CDR2 FQNEAQ (reference sequence). Deletions cut 3 bases from V and 2 bases from J, with 8 bases between. The CDR3 runs to 15 residues.

The chain combines TRBV5-1 with TRBJ1-1, with 7 bases aligning to TRBD1. CDR1 and CDR2 (germline): SGHRS, YFSETQ. V was pared by 4 bases and J by 14 bases, with 14 bases of the junction left unmatched. CDR3 length: 13 amino acids. The CDR3 nucleotides read TGCGCCAGCAGCCGGGACAGACAAGGATGGCTGTTCTTT. Translating it yields CASSRDRQGWLFF.

This sequence joins TRBV18 and TRBJ1-5; 11 bases fit TRBD1. J was trimmed by 6 bases and V by 6 bases; bases with no gene match: 4. The CDR3 is 14 amino acids. CDR1 and CDR2 from the germline V gene are KGHSH and LQKENI. The CDR3 DNA reads TGTGCCAGCTCTGCGGACAGGGGGCTTCAGCCCCAGCATTTT. Amino acids: CASSADRGLQPQHF.

The rearrangement uses TRBV29-1 and TRBJ2-7, with 7 bases identical to TRBD1. This CDR3 has 15 amino acids. CDR1 is SQVTM and CDR2 is ANQGSEA in the germline V gene. V trimming: 2 bases; J trimming: 0 bases; junction bases outside the gene matches: 7. CDR3 nucleotide sequence: TGCAGCGTTGAAAGGGGCCAGGGGGTCTCCTACGAGCAGTACTTC. Its protein product is CSVERGQGVSYEQYF.

The rearrangement joins TRBV10-3 to TRBJ2-7; 9 positions match TRBD2. Germline V gene lookup returns CDR1 ENHRY and CDR2 SYGVKD. There are 14 residues in the CDR3. V lost 9 bases and J lost 1; bases outside the gene matches: 7. The CDR3: CAIRGREGSYEQYF. CDR3 nucleotide sequence: TGTGCCATTAGAGGGCGGGAGGGTTCCTACGAGCAGTACTTC.

V is TRBV10-2 and J is TRBJ1-5, with TRBD1 as a possible D gene (6 bases). CDR1 and CDR2 (germline): WSHSY, SAAADI. Trimming took 5 bases from V and 8 from J, leaving 13 bases between them. This CDR3 has 13 residues. The DNA for the CDR3 is TGCGCCAGCAGTTCGGACAGAGCCAAGCCCCAGCATTTT. Its translation: CASSSDRAKPQHF.

The rearrangement joins TRBV6-5 to TRBJ1-1, with 8 bases fitting TRBD1. This CDR3 is built from 13 residues. Germline assignment: CDR1 MNHEY and CDR2 SVGAGI. Trimming took 10 bases from V and 4 from J; bases not matched to a gene: 8. Here the CDR3 DNA reads TGTGCCATTACTCGACAGGGGAGCACTGAAGCTTTCTTT. Translating it yields CAITRQGSTEAFF.

In this sample, this clone turned up a few times. The chain carries TRBV5-3 and TRBJ2-7; TRBD2 aligns across 12 bases. TRBV5-3 has ORF status, its function being uncertain. The CDR3 is made up of 18 amino acids. V shed 0 bases and J 2 bases; nucleotides not matched to a gene: 9. CDR3 sequence reads: CARSLGETSGRAPYEQYF. The CDR3 nucleotides read TGTGCCAGAAGCTTGGGAGAGACTAGCGGGAGAGCTCCCTACGAGCAGTACTTC.

This chain connects TRBV2 to TRBJ2-3; unclear D gene. This CDR3 spans 13 amino acids. Germline V CDR1 and CDR2: SNHLY, FYNNEI. V was clipped by 7 bases and J by 1 base, with 9 bases between them. CDR3 DNA: TGTGCCAGCACCGGTGGTGGCACAGATACGCAGTATTTT. Protein: CASTGGGTDTQYF. The entire variable domain, with the rest obtained from reference TRBV2 and TRBJ2-3, is as follows: EPEVTQTPSHQVTQMGQEVILRCVPISNHLYFYWYRQILGQKVEFLVSFYNNEISEKSEIFDDQFSVERPDGSNFTLKIRSTKLEDSAMYFCASTGGGTDTQYFGPGTRLTVL.

The genes are TRBV2 and TRBJ2-3, with no clear D. Trimming shortened V by 7 bases and J by 8 bases, and 13 bases separated the two germline ends. Germline CDR1 and CDR2: SNHLY and FYNNEI. The CDR3 extends over 12 amino acids. The CDR3 region has the DNA TGTGCCAGCAATACCGACAAGTCTACGCAGTATTTT. It is translated as CASNTDKSTQYF.

CDR3 in amino acids: CASSGGDAAYEQYF. DNA for the CDR3: TGTGCCAGCAGTGGGGGTGACGCCGCCTACGAGCAGTACTTC. The chain carries TRBV6-1 and TRBJ2-7; D is ambiguous. CDR1 is MNHNS, CDR2 SASEGT, per germline. The V gene lost 4 bases and the J gene lost 2 bases, with 12 bases spanning the gap. The CDR3 runs to 14 residues.